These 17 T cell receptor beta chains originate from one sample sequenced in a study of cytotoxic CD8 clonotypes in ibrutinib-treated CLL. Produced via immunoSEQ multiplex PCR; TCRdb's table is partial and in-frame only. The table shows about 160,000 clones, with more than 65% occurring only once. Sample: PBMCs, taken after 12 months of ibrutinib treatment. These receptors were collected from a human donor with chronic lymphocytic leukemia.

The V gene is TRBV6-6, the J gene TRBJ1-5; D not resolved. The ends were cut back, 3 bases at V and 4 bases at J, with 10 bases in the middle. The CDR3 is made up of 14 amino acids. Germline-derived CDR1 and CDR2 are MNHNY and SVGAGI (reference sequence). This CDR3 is CASSYDPGNQPQHF. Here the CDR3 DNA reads TGTGCCAGCAGTTATGACCCGGGGAATCAGCCCCAGCATTTT.

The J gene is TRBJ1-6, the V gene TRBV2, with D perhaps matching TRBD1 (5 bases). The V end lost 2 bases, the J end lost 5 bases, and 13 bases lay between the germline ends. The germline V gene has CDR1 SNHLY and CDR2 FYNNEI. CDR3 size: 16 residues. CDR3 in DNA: TGTGCCAGCAGTGAACAGGGCAGCAGACATAATTCACCCCTCCACTTT. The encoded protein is CASSEQGSRHNSPLHF.

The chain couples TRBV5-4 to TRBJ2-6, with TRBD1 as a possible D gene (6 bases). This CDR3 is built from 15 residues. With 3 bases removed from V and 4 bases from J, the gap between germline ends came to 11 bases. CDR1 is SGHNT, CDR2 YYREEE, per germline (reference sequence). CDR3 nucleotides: TGTGCCAGCAGCTCAGGGGCACGAGGGGCCAACGTCCTGACTTTC. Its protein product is CASSSGARGANVLTF.

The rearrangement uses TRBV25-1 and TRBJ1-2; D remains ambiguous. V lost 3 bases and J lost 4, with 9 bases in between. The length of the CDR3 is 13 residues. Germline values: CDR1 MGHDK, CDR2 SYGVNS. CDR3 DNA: TGTGCCAGCAGTGAGGAACTGGGCTATGGCTACACCTTC. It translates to CASSEELGYGYTF.

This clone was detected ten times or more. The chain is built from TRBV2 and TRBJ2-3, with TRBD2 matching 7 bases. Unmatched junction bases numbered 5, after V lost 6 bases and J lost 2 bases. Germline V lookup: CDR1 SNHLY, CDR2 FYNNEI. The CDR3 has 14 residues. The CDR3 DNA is TGTGCCAGCAGGGAGGGGACTAACACAGATACGCAGTATTTT. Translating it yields CASREGTNTDTQYF. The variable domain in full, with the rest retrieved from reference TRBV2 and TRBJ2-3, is EPEVTQTPSHQVTQMGQEVILRCVPISNHLYFYWYRQILGQKVEFLVSFYNNEISEKSEIFDDQFSVERPDGSNFTLKIRSTKLEDSAMYFCASREGTNTDTQYFGPGTRLTVL.

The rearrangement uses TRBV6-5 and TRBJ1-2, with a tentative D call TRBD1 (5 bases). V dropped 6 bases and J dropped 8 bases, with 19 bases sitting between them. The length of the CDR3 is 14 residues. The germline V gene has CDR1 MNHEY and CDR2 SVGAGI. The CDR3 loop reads CASRLPGEGGGYTF. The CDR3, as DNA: TGTGCCAGCAGACTACCGGGGGAGGGCGGCGGCTACACCTTC.

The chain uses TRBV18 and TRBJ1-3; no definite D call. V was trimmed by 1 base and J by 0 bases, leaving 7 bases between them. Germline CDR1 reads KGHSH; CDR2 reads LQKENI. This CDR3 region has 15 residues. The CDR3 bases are TGTGCCAGCTCACCACTGAGGGACTCTGGAAACACCATATATTTT. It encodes CASSPLRDSGNTIYF.

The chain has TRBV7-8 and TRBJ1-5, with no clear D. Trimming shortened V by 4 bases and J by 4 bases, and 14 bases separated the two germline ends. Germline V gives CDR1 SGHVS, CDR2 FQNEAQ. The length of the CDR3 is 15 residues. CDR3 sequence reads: CASSSPGVSNQPQHF. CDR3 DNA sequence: TGTGCCAGCAGCTCCCCCGGGGTTAGTAATCAGCCCCAGCATTTT.

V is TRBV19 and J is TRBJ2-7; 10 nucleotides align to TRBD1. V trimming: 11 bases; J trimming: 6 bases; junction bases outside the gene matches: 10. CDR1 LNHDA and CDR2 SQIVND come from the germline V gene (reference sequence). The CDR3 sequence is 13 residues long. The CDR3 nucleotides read TGTGCCTTATCCGGGACAGGGGTACTCGAGCAGTACTTC. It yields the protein CALSGTGVLEQYF.

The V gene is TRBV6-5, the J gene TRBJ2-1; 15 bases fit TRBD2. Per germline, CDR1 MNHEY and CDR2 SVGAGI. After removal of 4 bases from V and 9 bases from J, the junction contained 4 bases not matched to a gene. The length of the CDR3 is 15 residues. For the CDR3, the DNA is TGTGCCAGCAGTTCGGGGACTAGCGGGGGGACTGAGCAGTTCTTC. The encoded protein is CASSSGTSGGTEQFF.

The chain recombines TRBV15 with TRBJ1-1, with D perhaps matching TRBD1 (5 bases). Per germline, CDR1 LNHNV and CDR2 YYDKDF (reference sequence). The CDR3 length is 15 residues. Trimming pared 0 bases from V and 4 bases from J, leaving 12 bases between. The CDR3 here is CATSRDPGPGTEAFF. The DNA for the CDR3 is TGTGCCACCAGCAGAGATCCGGGGCCGGGCACTGAAGCTTTCTTT.

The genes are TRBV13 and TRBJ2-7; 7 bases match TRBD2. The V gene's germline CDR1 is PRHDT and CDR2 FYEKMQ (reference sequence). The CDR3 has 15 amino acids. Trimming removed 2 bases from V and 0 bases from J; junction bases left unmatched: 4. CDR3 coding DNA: TGTGCCAGCAGCTTACAGCGGGAAAACTCCTACGAGCAGTACTTC. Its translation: CASSLQRENSYEQYF.

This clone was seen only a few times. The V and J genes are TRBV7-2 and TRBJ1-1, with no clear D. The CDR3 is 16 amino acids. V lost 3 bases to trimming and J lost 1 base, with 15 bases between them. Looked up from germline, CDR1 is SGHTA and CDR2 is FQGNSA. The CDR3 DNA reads TGTGCCAGCAGCTTCGATGATCGGGGTGGGAACACTGAAGCTTTCTTT. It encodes CASSFDDRGGNTEAFF.

CDR3 DNA: TGCGCCAGCAGAGGAATCCACGGCTACACCTTC. It encodes CASRGIHGYTF. The J gene is TRBJ1-2, the V gene TRBV5-1; D is unclear. The CDR3 has 11 amino acids. Trimming left V 5 bases short and J 8 bases short, with 10 bases between. CDR1 and CDR2 from the germline V gene are SGHRS and YFSETQ.

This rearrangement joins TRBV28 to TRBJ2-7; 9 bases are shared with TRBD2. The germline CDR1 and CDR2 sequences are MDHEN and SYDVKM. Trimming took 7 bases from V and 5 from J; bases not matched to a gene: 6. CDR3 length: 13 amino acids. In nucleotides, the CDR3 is TGTGCCAGCATGCTAGCGGGAAGAGACGAGCAGTACTTC. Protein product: CASMLAGRDEQYF.

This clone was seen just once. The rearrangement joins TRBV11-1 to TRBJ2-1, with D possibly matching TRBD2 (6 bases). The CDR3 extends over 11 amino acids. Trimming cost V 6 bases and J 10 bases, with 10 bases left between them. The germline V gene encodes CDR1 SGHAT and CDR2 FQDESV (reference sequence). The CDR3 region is CASSSGREQFF. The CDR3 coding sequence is TGTGCCAGCAGTAGCGGTCGCGAGCAGTTCTTC. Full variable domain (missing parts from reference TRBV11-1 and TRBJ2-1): EAEVAQSPRYKITEKSQAVAFWCDPISGHATLYWYRQILGQGPELLVQFQDESVVDDSQLPKDRFSAERLKGVDSTLKIQPAELGDSAMYLCASSSGREQFFGPGTRLTVL.

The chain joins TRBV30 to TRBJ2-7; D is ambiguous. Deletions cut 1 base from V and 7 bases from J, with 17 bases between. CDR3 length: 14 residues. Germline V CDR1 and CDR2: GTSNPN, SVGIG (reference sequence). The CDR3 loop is CAWSELVGNLEQYF. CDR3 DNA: TGTGCCTGGAGTGAACTCGTGGGGAATTTGGAGCAGTACTTC.